Listed here is a single TCR beta chain. Its matching antigen is unknown. The sample comes from a study of cytomegalovirus exposure and HLA in healthy donors. Findings and caveats of the study: A missense variant in DCLRE1C was later tied to TCR beta V- and J-gene trimming.

PCR amplification relied on 60 Vbeta primers (plus 13 Jbeta primers). The table came from immunoSEQ multiplex PCR; TCRdb's copy has only in-frame clones and leaves some out. The data contain more than 95,000 clones, over 70% of them singletons. The sequenced sample consisted of PBMCs. This clonotype was obtained from a man aged 40-50 years in good health and CMV-seropositive.

The CDR3 DNA sequence: TGTGCCAGCAGCCAAGACGCAGGGCCAGGCCGGTATGAAAAACTGTTTTTT. Amino acids: CASSQDAGPGRYEKLFF. V and J are TRBV14 and TRBJ1-4, with D maybe TRBD1 (5 bases). V shed 0 bases and J shed 6 bases, with 17 bases lying between them. Germline CDR1 reads SGHDN; CDR2 reads FVKESK. CDR3 length equals 17 residues.